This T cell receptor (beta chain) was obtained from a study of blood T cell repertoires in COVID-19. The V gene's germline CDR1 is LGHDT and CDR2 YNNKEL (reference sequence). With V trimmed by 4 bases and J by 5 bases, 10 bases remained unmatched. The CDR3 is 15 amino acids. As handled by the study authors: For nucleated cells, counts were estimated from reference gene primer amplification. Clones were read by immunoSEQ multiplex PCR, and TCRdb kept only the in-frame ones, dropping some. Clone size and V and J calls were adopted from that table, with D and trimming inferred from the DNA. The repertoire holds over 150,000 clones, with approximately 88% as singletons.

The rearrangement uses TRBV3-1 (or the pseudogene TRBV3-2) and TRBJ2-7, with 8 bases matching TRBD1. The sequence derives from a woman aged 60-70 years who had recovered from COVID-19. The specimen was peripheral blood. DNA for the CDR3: TGTGCCAGCAGCCCCTGGACAGGGAGAGGCGACGAGCAGTACTTC. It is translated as CASSPWTGRGDEQYF.